This T cell receptor (beta chain) comes out of a study of blood T cell repertoires in COVID-19 (dated by TCRdb to about 2020). Regarding the study in general: Collaborator samples came from the United States, Italy and Spain and covered acute and convalescent phases of COVID-19. The material from the prospective study consisted of cDNA or gDNA derived from T cells, B-cell-depleted T cells, or PBMCs. Subjects who had been exposed to COVID-19, were actively infected with it, or had recovered from it provided the deeply sampled blood TCRbeta repertoires that made up the dataset. The repertoires were released in a freely available public database intended as a resource for research on the immune response to SARS-CoV-2. The samples were drawn from two sources: the first 160 participants of the ongoing ImmuneRACE study, and 1,200 or so subjects contributed by 6 global collaborators. A de-identified subject ID, COVID-19 status, age in years and sex were almost always included in the sample metadata. HLA class I and class II types, where available, came from metadata supplied by the sample provider rather than from assay-based typing. The research as a whole found: The amount of clinical and demographic metadata varied by source and participant and was provided uncurated.

As concerns this clone: Its antigen is not yet known. No much larger clone exists at a distance of one base, and base qualities are not known.

Whole blood was collected in K2EDTA tubes by collaborating institutions according to the institutions' own protocols. For TCRbeta analysis, collaborators shipped samples as frozen whole blood, isolated PBMCs, or DNA extracted from either of those sample types. According to the germline V gene, CDR1 reads SGHRS and CDR2 reads YFSETQ. The CDR3 measures 15 amino acids from cysteine to phenylalanine. The retained sequence is limited to the CDR3, 45 bases, with the frame set at the first base. The V and J ends are trimmed by 1 base and 3 bases, leaving 11 bases between them. TCRbeta CDR3 regions were amplified from genomic DNA using the immunoSEQ Assay, a bias-controlled multiplex PCR. The source study handled its data this way. The number of nucleated cells in each sample was estimated from the amplification of reference gene primers within the assay. Sequence reads were collapsed and filtered to measure the absolute abundance of every unique TCRbeta CDR3 rearrangement. For each sample, productive Simpson clonality was calculated as the square root of Simpson's diversity index over productive rearrangements. TCRdb holds this immuneACCESS table with in-frame rearrangements only. Some clones are missing; in checked studies, unresolved V genes explain under half, and the rest has no known cause. V and J calls and clone size are given by that table; D and trimming were obtained from the DNA. The table for this sample lists roughly 100,000 clones; around 83% of them were counted only once. Roughly 14% of the sample belongs to the ten largest clones.

The sample was peripheral blood. The clonotype was recovered from a woman aged 80 or over with acute or convalescent COVID-19. The sequence joins TRBV5-1 to TRBJ2-1; the D segment could be TRBD2, given 6 matching bases. Read as DNA, the sequence is TGCGCCAGCAGCTTGAACCCGGGAGACTACAATGAGCAGTTCTTC. Its coded protein is CASSLNPGDYNEQFF.